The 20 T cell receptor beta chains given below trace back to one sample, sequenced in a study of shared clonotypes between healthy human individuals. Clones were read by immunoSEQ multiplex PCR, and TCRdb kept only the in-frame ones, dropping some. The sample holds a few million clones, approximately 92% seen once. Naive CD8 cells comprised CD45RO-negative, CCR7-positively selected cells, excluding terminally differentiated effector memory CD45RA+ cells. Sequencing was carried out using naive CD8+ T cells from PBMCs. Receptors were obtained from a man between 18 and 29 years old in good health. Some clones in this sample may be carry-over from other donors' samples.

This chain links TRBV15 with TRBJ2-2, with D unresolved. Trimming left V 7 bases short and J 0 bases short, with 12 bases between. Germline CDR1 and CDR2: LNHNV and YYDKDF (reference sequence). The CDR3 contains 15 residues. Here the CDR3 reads CATIGDEPNTGELFF. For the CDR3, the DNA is TGTGCCACCATTGGGGATGAACCGAACACCGGGGAGCTGTTTTTT.

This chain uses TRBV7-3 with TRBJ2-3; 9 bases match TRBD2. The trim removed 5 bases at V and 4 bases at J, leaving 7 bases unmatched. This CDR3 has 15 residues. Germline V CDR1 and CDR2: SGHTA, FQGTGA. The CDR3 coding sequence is TGTGCCAGCAGCCCTAGCGGGGCTGGCGCAGATACGCAGTATTTT. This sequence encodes CASSPSGAGADTQYF.

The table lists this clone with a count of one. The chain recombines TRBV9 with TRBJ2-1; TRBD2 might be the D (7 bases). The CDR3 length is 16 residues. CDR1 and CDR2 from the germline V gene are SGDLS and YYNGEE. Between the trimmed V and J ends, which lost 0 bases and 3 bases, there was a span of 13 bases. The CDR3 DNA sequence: TGTGCCAGCAGCGTAGCCCGGGGGGCCATCTACAATGAGCAGTTCTTC. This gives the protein CASSVARGAIYNEQFF. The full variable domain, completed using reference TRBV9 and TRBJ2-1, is DSGVTQTPKHLITATGQRVTLRCSPRSGDLSVYWYQQSLDQGLQFLIQYYNGEERAKGNILERFSAQQFPDLHSELNLSSLELGDSALYFCASSVARGAIYNEQFFGPGTRLTVL.

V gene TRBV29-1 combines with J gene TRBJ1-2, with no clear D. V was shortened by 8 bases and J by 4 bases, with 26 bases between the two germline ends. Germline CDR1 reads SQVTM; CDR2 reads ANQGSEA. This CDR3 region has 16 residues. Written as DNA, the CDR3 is TGCAGCCCATTTAGACATCCGACCCACCTAGGCTATGGCTACACCTTC. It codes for CSPFRHPTHLGYGYTF.

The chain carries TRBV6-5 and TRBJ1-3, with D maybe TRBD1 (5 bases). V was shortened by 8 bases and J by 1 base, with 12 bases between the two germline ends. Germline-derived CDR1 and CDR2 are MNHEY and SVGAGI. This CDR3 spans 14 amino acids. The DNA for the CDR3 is TGTGCCAGCTCCTGGGGGGTGTCTGGAAACACCATATATTTT. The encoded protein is CASSWGVSGNTIYF.

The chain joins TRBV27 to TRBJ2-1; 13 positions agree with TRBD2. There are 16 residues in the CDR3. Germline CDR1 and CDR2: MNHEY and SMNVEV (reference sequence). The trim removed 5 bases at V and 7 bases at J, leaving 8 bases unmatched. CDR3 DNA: TGTGCCAGCAGTGGGCCGGGACTAGCGGGAATAAATGAGCAGTTCTTC. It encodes CASSGPGLAGINEQFF.

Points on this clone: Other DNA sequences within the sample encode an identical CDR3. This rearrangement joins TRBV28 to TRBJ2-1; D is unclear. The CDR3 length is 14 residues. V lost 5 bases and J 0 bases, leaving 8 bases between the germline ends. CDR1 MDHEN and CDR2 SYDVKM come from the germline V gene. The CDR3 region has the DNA TGTGCCAGCAGTCCCGGCTCCTCCTACAATGAGCAGTTCTTC. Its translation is CASSPGSSYNEQFF.

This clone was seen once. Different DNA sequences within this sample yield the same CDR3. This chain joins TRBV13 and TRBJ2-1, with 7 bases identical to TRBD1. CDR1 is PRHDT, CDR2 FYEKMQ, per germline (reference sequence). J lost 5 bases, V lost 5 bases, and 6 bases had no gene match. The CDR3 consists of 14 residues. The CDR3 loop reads CASSTRTGDNEQFF. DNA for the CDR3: TGTGCCAGCAGCACGCGGACAGGAGACAATGAGCAGTTCTTC. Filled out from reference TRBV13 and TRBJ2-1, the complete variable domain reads AAGVIQSPRHLIKEKRETATLKCYPIPRHDTVYWYQQGPGQDPQFLISFYEKMQSDKGSIPDRFSAQQFSDYHSELNMSSLELGDSALYFCASSTRTGDNEQFFGPGTRLTVL.

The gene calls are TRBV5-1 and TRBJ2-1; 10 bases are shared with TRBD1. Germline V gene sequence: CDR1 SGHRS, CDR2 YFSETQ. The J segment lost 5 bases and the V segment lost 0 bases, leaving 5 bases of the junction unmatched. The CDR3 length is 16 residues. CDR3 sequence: CASSLDSGTGDNEQFF. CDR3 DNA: TGCGCCAGCAGCTTGGATTCGGGGACAGGGGACAATGAGCAGTTCTTC.

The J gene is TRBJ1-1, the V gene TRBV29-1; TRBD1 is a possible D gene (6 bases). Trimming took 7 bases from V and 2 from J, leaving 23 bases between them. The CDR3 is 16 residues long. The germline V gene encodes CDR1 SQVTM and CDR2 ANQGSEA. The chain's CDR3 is CSDRPRPGAPNTEAFF. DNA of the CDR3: TGCAGCGACCGACCCCGTCCGGGGGCACCTAACACTGAAGCTTTCTTT.

The CDR3 loop is CASSQDAGTVVFYEQYF. CDR3 DNA: TGCGCCAGCAGCCAAGACGCCGGGACAGTCGTATTCTACGAGCAGTACTTC. V gene TRBV4-1 combines with J gene TRBJ2-7, with TRBD1 matching 7 bases. The trim removed 0 bases at V and 3 bases at J, leaving 11 bases unmatched. Per the germline V gene, CDR1 is MGHRA and CDR2 is YSYEKL. This CDR3 has 17 residues.

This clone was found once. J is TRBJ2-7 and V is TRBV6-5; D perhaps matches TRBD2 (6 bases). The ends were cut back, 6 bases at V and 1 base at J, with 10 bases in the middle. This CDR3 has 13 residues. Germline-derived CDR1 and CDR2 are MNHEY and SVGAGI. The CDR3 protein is CASRPGSSYEQYF. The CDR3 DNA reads TGTGCCAGCAGGCCCGGGAGTTCCTACGAGCAGTACTTC.

The CDR3 coding sequence is TGTGCCACCAGGGAGTATAGCAATCAGCCCCAGCATTTT. Its protein product is CATREYSNQPQHF. This chain links TRBV15 with TRBJ1-5, with D unclear. Per germline, CDR1 LNHNV and CDR2 YYDKDF (reference sequence). This CDR3 spans 13 amino acids. The V gene lost 6 bases and the J gene lost 0 bases, with 6 bases spanning the gap.

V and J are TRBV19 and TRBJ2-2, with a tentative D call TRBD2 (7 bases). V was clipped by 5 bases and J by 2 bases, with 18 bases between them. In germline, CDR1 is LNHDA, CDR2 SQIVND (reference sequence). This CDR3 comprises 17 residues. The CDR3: CASSPMGASGNTGELFF. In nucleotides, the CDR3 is TGTGCCAGTAGTCCGATGGGGGCTAGCGGAAACACCGGGGAGCTGTTTTTT.

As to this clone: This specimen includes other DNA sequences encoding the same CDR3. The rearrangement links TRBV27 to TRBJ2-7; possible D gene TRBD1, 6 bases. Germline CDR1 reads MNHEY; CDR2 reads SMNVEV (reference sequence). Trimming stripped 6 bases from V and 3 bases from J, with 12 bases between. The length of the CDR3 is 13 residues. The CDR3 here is CASSLQGNYEQYF. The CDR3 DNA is TGTGCCAGCAGCTTACAGGGTAACTACGAGCAGTACTTC.

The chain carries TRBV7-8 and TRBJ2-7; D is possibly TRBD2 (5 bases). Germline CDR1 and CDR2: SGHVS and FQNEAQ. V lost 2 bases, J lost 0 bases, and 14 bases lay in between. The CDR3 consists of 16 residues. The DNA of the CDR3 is TGTGCCAGCAGCTTAACCCCTCTAGCAGCCTCCTACGAGCAGTACTTC. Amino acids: CASSLTPLAASYEQYF.

The CDR3 is CASSFEGFYGYTF. For the CDR3, the DNA is TGTGCCAGCAGCTTTGAAGGTTTTTATGGCTACACCTTC. The chain combines TRBV7-9 with TRBJ1-2; unclear D gene. The V end lost 3 bases, the J end lost 5 bases, and 10 bases lay between the germline ends. CDR3 length equals 13 residues. Germline V gene sequence: CDR1 SEHNR, CDR2 FQNEAQ (reference sequence).

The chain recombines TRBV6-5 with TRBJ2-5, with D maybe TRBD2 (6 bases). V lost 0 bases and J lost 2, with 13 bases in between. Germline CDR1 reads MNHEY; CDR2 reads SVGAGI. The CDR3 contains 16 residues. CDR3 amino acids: CASSYSRESLQETQYF. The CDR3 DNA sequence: TGTGCCAGCAGTTACTCTCGGGAGAGCCTACAAGAGACCCAGTACTTC.

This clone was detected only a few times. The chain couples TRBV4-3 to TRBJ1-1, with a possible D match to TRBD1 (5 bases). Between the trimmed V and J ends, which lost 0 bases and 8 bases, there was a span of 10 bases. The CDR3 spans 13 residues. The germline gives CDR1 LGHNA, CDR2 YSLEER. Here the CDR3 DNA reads TGCGCCAGCAGCCAAGATCGGGGGTCAGAAGCTTTCTTT. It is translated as CASSQDRGSEAFF.

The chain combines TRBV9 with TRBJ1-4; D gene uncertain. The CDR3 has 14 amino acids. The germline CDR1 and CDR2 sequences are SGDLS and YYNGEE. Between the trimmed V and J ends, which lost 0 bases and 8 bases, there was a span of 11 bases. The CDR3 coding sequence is TGTGCCAGCAGCGTAGGGAGTGAAGGGGAAAAACTGTTTTTT. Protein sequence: CASSVGSEGEKLFF. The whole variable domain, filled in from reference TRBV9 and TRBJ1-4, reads DSGVTQTPKHLITATGQRVTLRCSPRSGDLSVYWYQQSLDQGLQFLIQYYNGEERAKGNILERFSAQQFPDLHSELNLSSLELGDSALYFCASSVGSEGEKLFFGSGTQLSVL.